This is a list of T cell receptor beta chains from one sample in a study of cytomegalovirus exposure and HLA in healthy donors. The repertoire was sequenced with immunoSEQ multiplex PCR; TCRdb's copy has only in-frame clones and lacks some. Among about 130,000 clones listed, approximately 80% were seen once. Sequencing was performed on PBMCs. Receptor source: a girl aged 2 to 9 in good health and CMV-seronegative. Both conserved end residues are part of each CDR3. D genes are given only for firm matches. Clone size is shown for a subset of rows, as once, few, many or a class of expanded clone.

d_call: .
clone_size: once
j_call: TRBJ1-2
v_call: TRBV2
cdr3_nt: TGTGCCAGCAGCGTTGACAATATGGGCTACACCTTC
cdr3_aa: CASSVDNMGYTF

d_call: TRBD1
clone_size: many
j_call: TRBJ2-1
v_call: TRBV27
cdr3_nt: TGTGCCAGCCGCACAGGGGCAACCAATGAGCAGTTCTTC
cdr3_aa: CASRTGATNEQFF

d_call: .
clone_size: once
j_call: TRBJ2-7
v_call: TRBV7-9
cdr3_nt: TGTGCCAGCAGTGTAGAGGCAGGCCAGGGTTTCTCCTACGAGCAGTACTTC
cdr3_aa: CASSVEAGQGFSYEQYF

d_call: TRBD2
clone_size: few
j_call: TRBJ2-1
v_call: TRBV28
cdr3_nt: TGTGCCAGCAGTTTAAGTGGACTAGCGGGAATGAATGAGCAGTTCTTC
cdr3_aa: CASSLSGLAGMNEQFF

d_call: TRBD2
clone_size: few
j_call: TRBJ2-7
v_call: TRBV4-3
cdr3_nt: TGCGCCAGCAGCCAGGACCCCCTTAGTCGCGGGGGTGACGAGCAGTACTTC
cdr3_aa: CASSQDPLSRGGDEQYF

d_call: .
clone_size: .
j_call: TRBJ1-5
v_call: TRBV27
cdr3_nt: TGTGCCAGCAGTTTCAGGGGTGGTCAGCCCCAGCATTTT
cdr3_aa: CASSFRGGQPQHF

d_call: TRBD2
clone_size: .
j_call: TRBJ2-5
v_call: TRBV19
cdr3_nt: TGTGCCAGTAGCCCTAGCGGGGGGGCCGGTTGGCAAGAGACCCAGTACTTC
cdr3_aa: CASSPSGGAGWQETQYF

d_call: .
clone_size: .
j_call: TRBJ1-1
v_call: TRBV5-3
cdr3_nt: TGTGCCAGAAGCAAGGACTACACTGAAGCTTTCTTT
cdr3_aa: CARSKDYTEAFF

d_call: TRBD1
clone_size: .
j_call: TRBJ1-2
v_call: TRBV6-1
cdr3_nt: TGTGCCAGCAGTGAGCGGGGACAGGGGATGGACTATGGCTACACCTTC
cdr3_aa: CASSERGQGMDYGYTF

d_call: TRBD2
clone_size: .
j_call: TRBJ2-1
v_call: TRBV28
cdr3_nt: TGTGCCAGCAGTTTACCCCTGACTAGCGGGAGTTCCAATGAGCAGTTCTTC
cdr3_aa: CASSLPLTSGSSNEQFF

d_call: TRBD2
clone_size: .
j_call: TRBJ2-3
v_call: TRBV19
cdr3_nt: TGTGCCAGTAGCCAGCGCCTAACTACCGGGGCGGGAGCCGTGGCAGATACGCAGTATTTT
cdr3_aa: CASSQRLTTGAGAVADTQYF

d_call: .
clone_size: .
j_call: TRBJ2-3
v_call: TRBV6-5
cdr3_nt: TGTGCCAGCCTCCGGGGGGATACGCAGTATTTT
cdr3_aa: CASLRGDTQYF

d_call: .
clone_size: few
j_call: TRBJ1-1
v_call: TRBV29-1
cdr3_nt: TGCAGCGTTGAAGCAGGGGTAAACACTGAAGCTTTCTTT
cdr3_aa: CSVEAGVNTEAFF

d_call: TRBD1
clone_size: .
j_call: TRBJ1-1
v_call: TRBV28
cdr3_nt: TGTGCCAGCAGTTCGACTCGGACAGGCGGGAGGGAAGCTTTCTTT
cdr3_aa: CASSSTRTGGREAFF

d_call: .
clone_size: .
j_call: TRBJ2-1
v_call: TRBV10-3
cdr3_nt: TGTGCCATCAGTGAGTCTATGGACAGTAGGATCGATGAGCAGTTCTTC
cdr3_aa: CAISESMDSRIDEQFF

d_call: .
clone_size: .
j_call: TRBJ1-1
v_call: TRBV5-1
cdr3_nt: TGCGCCAGCAGCCCTTCGACAGGGAACACTGAAGCTTTCTTT
cdr3_aa: CASSPSTGNTEAFF

d_call: .
clone_size: .
j_call: TRBJ2-7
v_call: TRBV7-9
cdr3_nt: TGTGCCAGCAGCTTAACAGGGGAGGTGTGGGAGCAGTACTTC
cdr3_aa: CASSLTGEVWEQYF

d_call: TRBD2
clone_size: .
j_call: TRBJ2-3
v_call: TRBV10-3
cdr3_nt: TGTGCCATCAGTGGGGGAGCTAGCGGGGGGGCTACAGATACGCGGTATTTT
cdr3_aa: CAISGGASGGATDTRYF

d_call: TRBD2
clone_size: .
j_call: TRBJ2-1
v_call: TRBV19
cdr3_nt: TGTGCCAGTAGTATAGGCCCCAACTCACTAGCGGGGGAGAACAATGAGCAGTTCTTC
cdr3_aa: CASSIGPNSLAGENNEQFF

d_call: .
clone_size: .
j_call: TRBJ2-1
v_call: TRBV4-2
cdr3_nt: TGTGCCAGCAGCCAAGGGGTGGGCCCAACGTCATACAATGAGCAGTTCTTC
cdr3_aa: CASSQGVGPTSYNEQFF

d_call: .
clone_size: once
j_call: TRBJ2-5
v_call: TRBV7-2
cdr3_nt: TGTGCCAGCAGCCCCCCCGGGGAGACCCAGTACTTC
cdr3_aa: CASSPPGETQYF

d_call: .
clone_size: .
j_call: TRBJ1-1
v_call: TRBV4-1
cdr3_nt: TGCGCCAGCAGCCTTACAGGGTTGAACACTGAAGCTTTCTTT
cdr3_aa: CASSLTGLNTEAFF

d_call: TRBD1
clone_size: .
j_call: TRBJ1-3
v_call: TRBV7-9
cdr3_nt: TGTGCCAGCAGCCCCCAACAGGGGGTAGGGGGAAACACCATATATTTT
cdr3_aa: CASSPQQGVGGNTIYF

d_call: TRBD2
clone_size: .
j_call: TRBJ2-1
v_call: TRBV5-1
cdr3_nt: TGCGCCAGCAGCTTGACTCTAGCGGGAGTCCCTAGTCAGAATGAGCAGTTCTTC
cdr3_aa: CASSLTLAGVPSQNEQFF

d_call: TRBD1
clone_size: .
j_call: TRBJ2-1
v_call: TRBV14
cdr3_nt: TGTGCCAGCAGCTCGGACAGGGGGTCCTACAATGAGCAGTTCTTC
cdr3_aa: CASSSDRGSYNEQFF

d_call: TRBD2
clone_size: .
j_call: TRBJ2-3
v_call: TRBV9
cdr3_nt: TGTGCCAGCAGCGCGACCGGACTAGCGGGAGTTTCAGATACGCAGTATTTT
cdr3_aa: CASSATGLAGVSDTQYF

d_call: .
clone_size: .
j_call: TRBJ2-4
v_call: TRBV18
cdr3_nt: TGTGCCAGCTCACAGGACTCCGGGTTAGCCAAAAACATTCAGTACTTC
cdr3_aa: CASSQDSGLAKNIQYF

d_call: .
clone_size: .
j_call: TRBJ2-7
v_call: TRBV6-7
cdr3_nt: TGTGCCAGCAGTTCCGGGACACGGCTGTACTTC
cdr3_aa: CASSSGTRLYF

d_call: .
clone_size: few
j_call: TRBJ2-2
v_call: TRBV25-1
cdr3_nt: TGTGCCAGCAGTGAATTTGGTATCGGGGGAACCGGGGAGCTGTTTTTT
cdr3_aa: CASSEFGIGGTGELFF

d_call: TRBD1
clone_size: .
j_call: TRBJ1-2
v_call: TRBV9
cdr3_nt: TGTGCCAGCAGCCGGACAGGGGGGTATTCAGACGGCTACACCTTC
cdr3_aa: CASSRTGGYSDGYTF

d_call: TRBD1
clone_size: .
j_call: TRBJ2-7
v_call: TRBV19
cdr3_nt: TGTGCCACCTCGACAGGGAGCTCCTACGAGCAGTACTTC
cdr3_aa: CATSTGSSYEQYF

d_call: .
clone_size: .
j_call: TRBJ2-4
v_call: TRBV5-1
cdr3_nt: TGCGCCAGCAGCTTGTCGGGGATAGCCAAAAACATTCAGTACTTC
cdr3_aa: CASSLSGIAKNIQYF

d_call: TRBD2
clone_size: .
j_call: TRBJ2-1
v_call: TRBV4-2
cdr3_nt: TGTGCCAGCAGCCAAGCGCGCGGGACTACTATCTACAATGAGCAGTTCTTC
cdr3_aa: CASSQARGTTIYNEQFF

d_call: .
clone_size: .
j_call: TRBJ1-4
v_call: TRBV27
cdr3_nt: TGTGCCAGCAGTATCAGGGTTGGCGCTAATGAAAAACTGTTTTTT
cdr3_aa: CASSIRVGANEKLFF

d_call: TRBD1
clone_size: .
j_call: TRBJ2-2
v_call: TRBV6-4
cdr3_nt: TGTGCCAGCAGTGAACAGGGGCTAGGTGGTACCGGGGAGCTGTTTTTT
cdr3_aa: CASSEQGLGGTGELFF

d_call: TRBD2
clone_size: .
j_call: TRBJ2-4
v_call: TRBV27
cdr3_nt: TGTGCCAGCAGGATTAGCGGGGCAAACAAAAACATTCAGTACTTC
cdr3_aa: CASRISGANKNIQYF

d_call: .
clone_size: .
j_call: TRBJ1-2
v_call: TRBV9
cdr3_nt: TGTGCCAGCAGCGTAAGCGGCTGGGCCGACTATGGCTACACCTTC
cdr3_aa: CASSVSGWADYGYTF

d_call: .
clone_size: .
j_call: TRBJ2-2
v_call: TRBV7-7
cdr3_nt: TGTGCTAGCAGCCATCGACTACCAGCGAACACCGGGGAGCTGTTTTTT
cdr3_aa: CASSHRLPANTGELFF

d_call: .
clone_size: .
j_call: TRBJ2-7
v_call: TRBV30
cdr3_nt: TGTGCCTGGAGTGTAGCCAGGGCCTACGAGCAGTACTTC
cdr3_aa: CAWSVARAYEQYF

d_call: .
clone_size: .
j_call: TRBJ1-4
v_call: TRBV5-4
cdr3_nt: TGTGCCAGCAGGCGGGATTCCAATGAAAAACTGTTTTTT
cdr3_aa: CASRRDSNEKLFF

d_call: TRBD1
clone_size: .
j_call: TRBJ2-7
v_call: TRBV29-1
cdr3_nt: TGCAGCGTGTGGACAGGGTTGGCCGACGAGCAGTACTTC
cdr3_aa: CSVWTGLADEQYF

d_call: TRBD2
clone_size: .
j_call: TRBJ2-3
v_call: TRBV9
cdr3_nt: TGTGCCAGCAGCGGAACTAGCGGGGGGTTCACAGATACGCAGTATTTT
cdr3_aa: CASSGTSGGFTDTQYF

d_call: TRBD2
clone_size: .
j_call: TRBJ2-1
v_call: TRBV27
cdr3_nt: TGTGCCAGCAGTACGACCGGGACTAGCTCTTCCTACAATGAGCAGTTCTTC
cdr3_aa: CASSTTGTSSSYNEQFF

d_call: .
clone_size: .
j_call: TRBJ1-4
v_call: TRBV6-1
cdr3_nt: TGTGCCAGCAGTGATACCGTAGTGGGGCTTGATGAAAAACTGTTTTTT
cdr3_aa: CASSDTVVGLDEKLFF

d_call: TRBD1
clone_size: .
j_call: TRBJ2-7
v_call: TRBV10-3
cdr3_nt: TGTGCCATCAGTCCTCCGGGACAGGGCGCCTACGAGCAGTACTTC
cdr3_aa: CAISPPGQGAYEQYF

d_call: .
clone_size: .
j_call: TRBJ2-7
v_call: TRBV30
cdr3_nt: TGTGCCTGGGACGGGTACGAGCAGTACTTC
cdr3_aa: CAWDGYEQYF

d_call: TRBD1
clone_size: few
j_call: TRBJ2-5
v_call: TRBV5-4
cdr3_nt: TGTGCCAGCAGCCCGAAGACAGGGAATGGGCAAGAGACCCAGTACTTC
cdr3_aa: CASSPKTGNGQETQYF

d_call: .
clone_size: .
j_call: TRBJ1-2
v_call: TRBV27
cdr3_nt: TGTGCCAGCAGTTTAGGCAGGGGCTATGGCTACACCTTC
cdr3_aa: CASSLGRGYGYTF

d_call: .
clone_size: .
j_call: TRBJ2-5
v_call: TRBV19
cdr3_nt: TGTGCCAGTAGCATCCACTACAACGACTTCCAAGAGACCCAGTACTTC
cdr3_aa: CASSIHYNDFQETQYF

d_call: .
clone_size: few
j_call: TRBJ2-1
v_call: TRBV6-5
cdr3_nt: TGTGCCAGCAGCCGTAGCGGTAATGAGCAGTTCTTC
cdr3_aa: CASSRSGNEQFF

d_call: .
clone_size: .
j_call: TRBJ1-5
v_call: TRBV6-5
cdr3_nt: TGTGCCAGCAGCCCCTTTTTTGGGGGGAAAGCCCAGCATTTT
cdr3_aa: CASSPFFGGKAQHF

d_call: .
clone_size: .
j_call: TRBJ2-7
v_call: TRBV6-5
cdr3_nt: TGTGCCAGCAGTTTGACGGGGGCCTACGAGCAGTACTTC
cdr3_aa: CASSLTGAYEQYF